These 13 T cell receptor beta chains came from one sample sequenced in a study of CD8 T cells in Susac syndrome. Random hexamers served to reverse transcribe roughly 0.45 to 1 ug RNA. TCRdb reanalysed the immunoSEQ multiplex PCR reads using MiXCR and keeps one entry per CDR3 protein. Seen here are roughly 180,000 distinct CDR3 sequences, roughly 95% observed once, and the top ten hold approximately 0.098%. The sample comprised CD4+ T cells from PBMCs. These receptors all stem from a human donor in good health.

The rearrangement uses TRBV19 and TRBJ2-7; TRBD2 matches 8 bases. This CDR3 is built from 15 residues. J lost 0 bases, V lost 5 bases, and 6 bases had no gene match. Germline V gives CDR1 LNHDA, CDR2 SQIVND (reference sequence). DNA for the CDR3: TGTGCCAGTAGTCTCTTAGCGGGGAGCTCCTACGAGCAGTACTTC. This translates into CASSLLAGSSYEQYF.

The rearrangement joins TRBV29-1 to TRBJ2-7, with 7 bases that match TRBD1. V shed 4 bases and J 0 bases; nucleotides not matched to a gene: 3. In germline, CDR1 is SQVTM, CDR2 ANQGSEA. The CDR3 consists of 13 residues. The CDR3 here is CSVVGTVSYEQYF. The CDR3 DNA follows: TGCAGCGTTGTTGGGACAGTCTCCTACGAGCAGTACTTC.

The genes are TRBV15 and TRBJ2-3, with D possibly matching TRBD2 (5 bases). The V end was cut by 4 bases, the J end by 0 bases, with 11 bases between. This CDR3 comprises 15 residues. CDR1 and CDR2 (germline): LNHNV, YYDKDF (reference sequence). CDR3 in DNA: TGTGCCACCAGCACAGCGGACTCTAGCACAGATACGCAGTATTTT. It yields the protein CATSTADSSTDTQYF. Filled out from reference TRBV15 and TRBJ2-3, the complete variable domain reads DAMVIQNPRYQVTQFGKPVTLSCSQTLNHNVMYWYQQKSSQAPKLLFHYYDKDFNNEADTPDNFQSRRPNTSFCFLDIRSPGLGDTAMYLCATSTADSSTDTQYFGPGTRLTVL.

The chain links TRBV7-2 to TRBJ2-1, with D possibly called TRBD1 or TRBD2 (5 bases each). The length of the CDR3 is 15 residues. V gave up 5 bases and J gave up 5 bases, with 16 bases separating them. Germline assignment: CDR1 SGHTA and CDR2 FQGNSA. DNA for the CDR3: TGTGCCAGCAGCGTAACCGGGACCACCGACAATGAGCAGTTCTTC. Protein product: CASSVTGTTDNEQFF. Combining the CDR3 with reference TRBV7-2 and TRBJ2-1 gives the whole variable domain GAGVSQSPSNKVTEKGKDVELRCDPISGHTALYWYRQSLGQGLEFLIYFQGNSAPDKSGLPSDRFSAERTGGSVSTLTIQRTQQEDSAVYLCASSVTGTTDNEQFFGPGTRLTVL.

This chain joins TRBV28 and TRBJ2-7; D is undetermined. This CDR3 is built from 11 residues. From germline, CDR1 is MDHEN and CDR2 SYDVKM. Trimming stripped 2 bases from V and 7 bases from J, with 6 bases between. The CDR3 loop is CASSLALEQYF. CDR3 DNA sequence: TGTGCCAGCAGTTTAGCTCTGGAGCAGTACTTC. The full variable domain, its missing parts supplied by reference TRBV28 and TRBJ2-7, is DVKVTQSSRYLVKRTGEKVFLECVQDMDHENMFWYRQDPGLGLRLIYFSYDVKMKEKGDIPEGYSVSREKKERFSLILESASTNQTSMYLCASSLALEQYFGPGTRLTVT.

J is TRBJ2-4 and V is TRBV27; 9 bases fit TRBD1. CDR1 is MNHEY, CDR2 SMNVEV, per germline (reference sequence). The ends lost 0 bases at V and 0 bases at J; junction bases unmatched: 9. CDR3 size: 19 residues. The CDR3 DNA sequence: TGTGCCAGCAGTTTATCCCGAACAGGGGGCTCTATAGCCAAAAACATTCAGTACTTC. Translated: CASSLSRTGGSIAKNIQYF.

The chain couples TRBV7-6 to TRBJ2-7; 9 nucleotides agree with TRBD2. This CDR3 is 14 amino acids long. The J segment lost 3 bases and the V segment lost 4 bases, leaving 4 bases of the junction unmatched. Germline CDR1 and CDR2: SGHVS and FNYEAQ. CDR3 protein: CASSSLAGNYEQYF. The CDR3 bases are TGTGCCAGCAGCTCTCTAGCGGGAAACTACGAGCAGTACTTC.

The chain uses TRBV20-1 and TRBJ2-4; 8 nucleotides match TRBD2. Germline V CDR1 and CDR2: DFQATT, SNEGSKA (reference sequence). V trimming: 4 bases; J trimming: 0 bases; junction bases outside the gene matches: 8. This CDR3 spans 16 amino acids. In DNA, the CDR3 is TGCAGTGCTAATAAAGCGGGAGTGATAGCCAAAAACATTCAGTACTTC. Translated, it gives CSANKAGVIAKNIQYF.

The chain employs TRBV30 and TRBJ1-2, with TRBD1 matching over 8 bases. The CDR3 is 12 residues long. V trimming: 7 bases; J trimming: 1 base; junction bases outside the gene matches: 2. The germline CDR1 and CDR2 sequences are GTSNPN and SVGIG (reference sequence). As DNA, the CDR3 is TGTGCCTATGACAGGGGTAACTATGGCTACACCTTC. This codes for CAYDRGNYGYTF. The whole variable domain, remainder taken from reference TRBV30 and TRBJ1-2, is SQTIHQWPATLVQPVGSPLSLECTVEGTSNPNLYWYRQAAGRGLQLLFYSVGIGQISSEVPQNLSASRPQDRQFILSSKKLLLSDSGFYLCAYDRGNYGYTFGSGTRLTVV.

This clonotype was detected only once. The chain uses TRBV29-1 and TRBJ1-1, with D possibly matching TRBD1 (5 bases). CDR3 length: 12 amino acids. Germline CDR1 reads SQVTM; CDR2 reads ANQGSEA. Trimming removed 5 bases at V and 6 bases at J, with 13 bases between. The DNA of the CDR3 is TGCAGCGTTACCGGGACCGGGGCTGAAGCTTTCTTT. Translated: CSVTGTGAEAFF.

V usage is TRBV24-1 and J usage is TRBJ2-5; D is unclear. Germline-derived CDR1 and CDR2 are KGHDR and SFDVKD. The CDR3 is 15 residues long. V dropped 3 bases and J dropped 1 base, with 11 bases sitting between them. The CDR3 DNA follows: TGTGCCACCAGTGATACATCGAAGGGCCAAGAGACCCAGTACTTC. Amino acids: CATSDTSKGQETQYF.

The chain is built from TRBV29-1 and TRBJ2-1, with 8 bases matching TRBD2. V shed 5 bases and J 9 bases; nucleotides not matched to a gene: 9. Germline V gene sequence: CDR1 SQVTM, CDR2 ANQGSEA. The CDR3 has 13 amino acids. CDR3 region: CSVRGGRFVEQFF. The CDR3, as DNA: TGCAGCGTTAGGGGCGGGAGGTTCGTTGAGCAGTTCTTC.

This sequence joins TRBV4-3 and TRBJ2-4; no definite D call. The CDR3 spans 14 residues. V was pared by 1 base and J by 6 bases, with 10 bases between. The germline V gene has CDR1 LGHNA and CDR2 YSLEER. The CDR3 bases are TGCGCCAGCAGCCAAGGTCATCCTGGAAACATTCAGTACTTC. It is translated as CASSQGHPGNIQYF.